This TCR beta chain was found in a study of blood T cells in healthy people across ages. With a J-beta primer mix and a sample-barcoded 5' primer, a second PCR ran roughly 6 to 11 cycles. The authors tagged each cDNA molecule using a template-switch adaptor with 12 random nucleotides. TCRdb reprocessed the 5' RACE reads via MiXCR and lists one record per CDR3 protein. Among about 1.4 million distinct CDR3 sequences listed, around 59% were seen once. There are 12 residues in the CDR3. Deletions cut 3 bases from V and 6 bases from J, with 11 bases between. Germline CDR1 DFQATT, CDR2 SNEGSKA (reference sequence).

Sample: blood. The chain combines TRBV20-1 with TRBJ2-5, with no clear D. This TCR was sampled from a man aged 18 to 35 in good health. CDR3 sequence: CSASSNIKTQYF. The CDR3 DNA reads TGCAGTGCTAGTTCGAACATTAAGACCCAGTACTTC.